One and the same sample provided the 28 T cell receptor beta chains below, sequenced in a study of blood T cells in healthy people across ages. A second PCR, run for about 6 to 11 cycles, used a sample-barcoded 5' primer plus a J-beta primer mix. TCRdb used MiXCR to reprocess the 5' RACE reads, holding one entry per CDR3 protein. The sample shows 1,300,000 or so distinct CDR3 sequences, approximately 60% of them seen only once. The material sequenced was blood. Receptors were obtained from a man between 18 and 35 years old in good health.

This clonotype has only one observation. For the CDR3, the DNA is TGTGCCAGCAGCTTTAAAGGAATAAATTCACCCCTCCACTTT. Amino acid sequence: CASSFKGINSPLHF. The chain has TRBV7-2 and TRBJ1-6; D unclear. This CDR3 comprises 14 residues. Trimming pared 3 bases from V and 7 bases from J, leaving 10 bases between. The germline V gene has CDR1 SGHTA and CDR2 FQGNSA. Full variable domain (missing parts from reference TRBV7-2 and TRBJ1-6): GAGVSQSPSNKVTEKGKDVELRCDPISGHTALYWYRQSLGQGLEFLIYFQGNSAPDKSGLPSDRFSAERTGGSVSTLTIQRTQQEDSAVYLCASSFKGINSPLHFGNGTRLTVT.

V is TRBV20-1 and J is TRBJ2-7; TRBD2 agrees at 10 bases. The CDR3 runs 15 residues. CDR1 DFQATT and CDR2 SNEGSKA come from the germline V gene (reference sequence). With 3 bases clipped from V and 1 base from J, the junction kept 6 bases outside the gene matches. As DNA, the CDR3 is TGCAGTGCTAGCCGAAGCGGGAGGGGATCCTACGAGCAGTACTTC. Translation gives CSASRSGRGSYEQYF.

The rearrangement uses TRBV11-2 and TRBJ2-1, with no clear D. V was cut by 5 bases and J by 4 bases, with 12 bases left in between. The CDR3 contains 14 residues. Per germline, CDR1 SGHAT and CDR2 FQNNGV. Here the CDR3 DNA reads TGTGCCAGCAGCAAAAGGGCTCGGTACAATGAGCAGTTCTTC. Protein: CASSKRARYNEQFF.

As DNA, the CDR3 is TGTGCCAGCAGTTCGAACAGGGGAGGTAGCAATCAGCCCCAGCATTTT. It translates to CASSSNRGGSNQPQHF. This chain uses TRBV12-3 or TRBV12-4 with TRBJ1-5, with 7 nucleotides matching TRBD1. V was clipped by 4 bases and J by 0 bases; unmatched bases: 6. CDR3 length equals 16 residues.

This clonotype has just one count. The chain joins TRBV4-3 to TRBJ2-1; 12 bases are shared with TRBD2. The CDR3 runs to 18 residues. CDR1 is LGHNA and CDR2 is YSLEER in the germline V gene. The J segment lost 6 bases and the V segment lost 0 bases, leaving 9 bases of the junction unmatched. Written as DNA, the CDR3 is TGCGCCAGCAGCCAAGAAATCCCTAGACTAGCGGGGGTCAATGAGCAGTTCTTC. Its protein is CASSQEIPRLAGVNEQFF.

This sequence joins TRBV20-1 and TRBJ2-7; 14 bases are a match to TRBD2. CDR1 DFQATT and CDR2 SNEGSKA come from the germline V gene (reference sequence). The CDR3 loop spans 19 amino acids. The J segment lost 4 bases and the V segment lost 6 bases, leaving 20 bases of the junction unmatched. The CDR3: CSAEGSRGLAGDGVYEQYF. CDR3 DNA: TGCAGTGCAGAGGGGTCGAGGGGACTAGCGGGAGATGGGGTTTACGAGCAGTACTTC.

This sequence joins TRBV2 and TRBJ1-1; no clear D. Trimming removed 4 bases from V and 6 bases from J, with 12 bases in between. This CDR3 is built from 13 residues. Germline CDR1 is SNHLY and CDR2 is FYNNEI. CDR3 sequence reads: CASSGPGRAEAFF. DNA for the CDR3: TGTGCCAGCAGTGGCCCAGGTCGGGCTGAAGCTTTCTTT.

The chain joins TRBV7-8 to TRBJ1-1; D is unclear. Trimming cost V 10 bases and J 1 base, with 16 bases left between them. Germline V CDR1 and CDR2: SGHVS, FQNEAQ. This CDR3 contains 14 residues. The CDR3 protein is CATVSGHGNTEAFF. CDR3 coding DNA: TGTGCCACCGTAAGCGGGCATGGGAACACTGAAGCTTTCTTT.

The chain combines TRBV4-1 with TRBJ2-1; D is possibly TRBD1 (6 bases). The CDR3 has 17 residues. Trimming removed 4 bases from V and 13 bases from J, with 29 bases in between. From germline, CDR1 is MGHRA and CDR2 YSYEKL. Here the CDR3 reads CASSRLPIRGIRETQFF. CDR3 DNA: TGCGCCAGCAGCCGACTTCCGATTAGGGGGATTCGAGAGACCCAGTTCTTC.

V gene TRBV20-1 combines with J gene TRBJ2-2; D gene unclear. The CDR3 length is 12 residues. Trimming stripped 1 base from V and 8 bases from J, with 8 bases between. Per germline, CDR1 DFQATT and CDR2 SNEGSKA (reference sequence). The CDR3 DNA reads TGCAGTGCTAGAGGAAGGGAAGGGGAGCTGTTTTTT. Translation gives CSARGREGELFF.

This chain joins TRBV7-2 and TRBJ2-5, with D possibly being TRBD1 or TRBD2 (5 bases each). Trimming shortened V by 5 bases and J by 1 base, and 11 bases separated the two germline ends. CDR3 length equals 14 residues. Germline V lookup: CDR1 SGHTA, CDR2 FQGNSA. The CDR3 DNA reads TGTGCCAGCAGCCGGGACCAAACCCAAGAGACCCAGTACTTC. Amino acids: CASSRDQTQETQYF.

The CDR3 coding sequence is TGTGCCAGCAGCCGATCCCACACAGATACGCAGTATTTT. As protein: CASSRSHTDTQYF. The V and J genes are TRBV3-1 and TRBJ2-3; D not resolved. CDR1 is LGHDT and CDR2 is YNNKEL in the germline V gene (reference sequence). Between the trimmed V and J ends, which lost 4 bases and 2 bases, there was a span of 7 bases. The CDR3 runs 13 residues.

The chain recombines TRBV7-9 with TRBJ1-1; a possible D gene is TRBD1 (5 bases). V dropped 2 bases and J dropped 4 bases, with 14 bases sitting between them. CDR1 and CDR2 from the germline V gene are SEHNR and FQNEAQ (reference sequence). The CDR3 loop spans 15 amino acids. The CDR3: CASSLIGGTVTEAFF. CDR3 nucleotide sequence: TGTGCCAGCAGCTTAATCGGAGGGACGGTCACTGAAGCTTTCTTT.

This clonotype was counted between two and nine times. The gene calls are TRBV3-1 and TRBJ2-7; maybe TRBD2 (7 bases). CDR3 length: 13 residues. The V gene's germline CDR1 is LGHDT and CDR2 YNNKEL (reference sequence). With 2 bases removed from V and 6 bases from J, the gap between germline ends came to 11 bases. The CDR3 loop reads CASSQSRGAEQYF. Here the CDR3 DNA reads TGTGCCAGCAGCCAATCTCGGGGGGCCGAGCAGTACTTC.

In this sample, this clonotype turned up a few times. V is TRBV20-1 and J is TRBJ2-1, with D perhaps TRBD2 (5 bases). Germline V gene lookup returns CDR1 DFQATT and CDR2 SNEGSKA (reference sequence). The V end was cut by 1 base, the J end by 7 bases, with 14 bases between. The CDR3 is 14 residues long. CDR3 amino acids: CSARGPKRRNEQFF. CDR3 nucleotides: TGCAGTGCTAGAGGGCCGAAAAGGAGGAATGAGCAGTTCTTC.

The rearrangement links TRBV5-6 to TRBJ2-3; D could derive from TRBD1 or TRBD2 (6 bases each). Looked up from germline, CDR1 is SGHDT and CDR2 is YYEEEE. Trimming pared 6 bases from V and 0 bases from J, leaving 14 bases between. The CDR3 consists of 15 residues. The CDR3 nucleotides are TGTGCCAGCACCCTAGGGGGGCGAAGCACAGATACGCAGTATTTT. It is translated as CASTLGGRSTDTQYF.

This chain uses TRBV10-3 with TRBJ2-1; no reliable D call. Germline CDR1 ENHRY, CDR2 SYGVKD. The CDR3 covers 14 residues. Trimming cost V 2 bases and J 4 bases, with 9 bases left between them. CDR3 region: CAISEKTVYNEQFF. DNA for the CDR3: TGTGCCATCAGTGAGAAGACGGTATACAATGAGCAGTTCTTC.

The J gene is TRBJ2-3, the V gene TRBV2; 8 bases agree with TRBD2. The CDR3 loop spans 15 amino acids. Trimming took 7 bases from V and 6 from J; bases not matched to a gene: 12. Germline V gene lookup returns CDR1 SNHLY and CDR2 FYNNEI. CDR3 sequence: CASTRASGLYDTQYF. The CDR3 bases are TGTGCCAGCACGAGGGCTAGCGGGCTTTATGATACGCAGTATTTT.

The genes are TRBV2 and TRBJ2-1; D is uncertain. Trimming cost V 8 bases and J 0 bases, with 17 bases left between them. Looked up from germline, CDR1 is SNHLY and CDR2 is FYNNEI. This CDR3 has 16 amino acids. The CDR3 is CASGENLQSSYNEQFF. DNA for the CDR3: TGTGCCAGCGGGGAAAACCTCCAGAGCTCCTACAATGAGCAGTTCTTC.

Worth noting for this clonotype: At one end, the junction sequence differs from germline, possibly due to a read error. V usage is TRBV4-1 and J usage is TRBJ1-3; TRBD1 aligns across 9 bases. The CDR3 length is 18 residues. Germline CDR1 and CDR2: MGHRA and YSYEKL. Here the CDR3 DNA reads TGCGCCAGCAGCCAAGCCGGGTTAAGGGACAGGGATGGAAACACCGTATATTTT. As protein: CASSQAGLRDRDGNTVYF.

The rearrangement joins TRBV7-2 to TRBJ2-7, with D hard to call. The CDR3 consists of 17 residues. CDR1 and CDR2 (germline): SGHTA, FQGNSA. Trimming took off 4 bases at V and 5 bases at J, with 24 bases between the two ends. CDR3 sequence: CASSSILSKGRVDEQYF. The CDR3 nucleotides are TGTGCCAGCAGCTCCATCCTTTCTAAAGGACGGGTAGACGAGCAGTACTTC.

The genes are TRBV6-6 and TRBJ2-5; 8 bases agree with TRBD2. V trimming: 0 bases; J trimming: 5 bases; junction bases outside the gene matches: 5. The CDR3 totals 15 residues. CDR1 and CDR2 from the germline V gene are MNHNY and SVGAGI (reference sequence). The CDR3 nucleotides are TGTGCCAGCAGTTACTCGCGGGGGGCTAGGGAGACCCAGTACTTC. Residues: CASSYSRGARETQYF.

This clonotype was counted a single time. J is TRBJ1-2 and V is TRBV7-8; D is unclear. CDR1 is SGHVS, CDR2 FQNEAQ, per germline. The CDR3 runs 13 residues. Trimming shortened V by 4 bases and J by 8 bases, and 14 bases separated the two germline ends. DNA of the CDR3: TGTGCCAGCAGCTCCGGACCCTTAGAGGGCTACACCTTC. The encoded protein is CASSSGPLEGYTF.

The rearrangement joins TRBV7-9 to TRBJ1-2; 7 bases are shared with TRBD1. The CDR3 extends over 15 amino acids. Losses at the gene ends were 1 base for V and 2 bases for J; bases not matched to a gene: 4. Germline values: CDR1 SEHNR, CDR2 FQNEAQ (reference sequence). DNA for the CDR3: TGTGCCAGCAGCTTAGGGGAGGGGGCAAACTATGGCTACACCTTC. Protein: CASSLGEGANYGYTF. Complete variable domain (other parts from reference TRBV7-9 and TRBJ1-2): DTGVSQNPRHKITKRGQNVTFRCDPISEHNRLYWYRQTLGQGPEFLTYFQNEAQLEKSRLLSDRFSAERPKGSFSTLEIQRTEQGDSAMYLCASSLGEGANYGYTFGSGTRLTVV.

This chain uses TRBV4-2 with TRBJ2-7; D is perhaps TRBD1 or TRBD2 (5 bases each). This CDR3 comprises 15 residues. Germline V gene data show CDR1 as LGHNA and CDR2 as YNFKEQ. V was clipped by 0 bases and J by 7 bases, with 16 bases between them. CDR3 loop: CASSQDWGISNEQYF. The CDR3 region has the DNA TGTGCCAGCAGCCAAGATTGGGGGATTTCAAATGAGCAGTACTTC.

This clonotype was seen a handful of times. The chain combines TRBV7-6 with TRBJ1-4, with no clear D. V lost 5 bases to trimming and J lost 8 bases, with 18 bases between them. The CDR3 runs 15 residues. The V gene's germline CDR1 is SGHVS and CDR2 FNYEAQ. CDR3 sequence (DNA): TGTGCCAGCAGCCCCCATCAGGAGGGAGCAGAAAAACTGTTTTTT. Translating gives CASSPHQEGAEKLFF.

The J gene is TRBJ1-4, the V gene TRBV7-2, with 8 bases that match TRBD1. Germline V lookup: CDR1 SGHTA, CDR2 FQGNSA. There are 15 residues in the CDR3. J gave up 5 bases and V 3 bases, and 5 bases lay outside the gene matches. CDR3 protein: CASSFSGQGNEKLFF. The CDR3 nucleotides read TGTGCCAGCAGCTTTAGCGGACAGGGCAATGAAAAACTGTTTTTT.

V is TRBV27 and J is TRBJ1-2; D is possibly TRBD1 (5 bases). Trimming removed 6 bases from V and 1 base from J, with 12 bases in between. CDR3 length equals 14 residues. Germline CDR1 and CDR2: MNHEY and SMNVEV (reference sequence). CDR3 DNA: TGTGCCAGCAGGATATTAGGGGATAACTATGGCTACACCTTC. Translating it yields CASRILGDNYGYTF.